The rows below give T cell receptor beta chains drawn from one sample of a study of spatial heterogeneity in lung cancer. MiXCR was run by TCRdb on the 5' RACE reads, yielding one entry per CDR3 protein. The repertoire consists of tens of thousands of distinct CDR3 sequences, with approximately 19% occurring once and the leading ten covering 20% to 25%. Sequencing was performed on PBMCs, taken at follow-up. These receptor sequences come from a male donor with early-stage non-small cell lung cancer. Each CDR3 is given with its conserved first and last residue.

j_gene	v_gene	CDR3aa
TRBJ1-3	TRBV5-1	CASSPASSGNTIYF
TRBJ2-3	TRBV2	CASSDGVVVAQYF
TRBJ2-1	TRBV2	CASSELAGGTRNEQFF
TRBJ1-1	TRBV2	CASSEATGAGEAFF
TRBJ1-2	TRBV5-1	CASSPRENYGYTF
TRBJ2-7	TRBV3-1	CASSQDRGRATYF
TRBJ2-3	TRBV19	CASTGLGDTQYF
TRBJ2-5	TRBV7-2	CASSLVAGGKETQYF
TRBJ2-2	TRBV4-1	CASSQGSYVNTGELFF
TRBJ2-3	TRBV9	CASSKRLAGERDTQYF
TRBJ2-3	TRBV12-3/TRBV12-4	CASSLLDTQYF
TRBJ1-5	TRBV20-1	CSARDSNQPQHF
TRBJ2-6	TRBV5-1	CASSWSGANVLTF
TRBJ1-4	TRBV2	CASSRDLNEKLFF
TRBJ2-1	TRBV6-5	CASSPETSSYNEQFF
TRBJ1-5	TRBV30	CAWGTGANQPQHF
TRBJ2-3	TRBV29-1	CSVRPAAGTTDTQYF
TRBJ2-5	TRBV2	CASSVLQETQYF
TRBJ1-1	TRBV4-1	CASSQGPNEAFF
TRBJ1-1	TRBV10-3	CAISETGTNTEAFF
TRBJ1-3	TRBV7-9	CASGPISGNTIYF
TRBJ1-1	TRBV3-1	CASSKILGVGTEAFF
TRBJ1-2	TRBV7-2	CASSFLSGPNYGYTF
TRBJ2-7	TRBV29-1	CSVKGIEQYF
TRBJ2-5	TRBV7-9	CASSLDGPQAQYF
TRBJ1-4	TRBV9	CASSVEDSNEKLFF
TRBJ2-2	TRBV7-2	CASSLQSHTGELFF
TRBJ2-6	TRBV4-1	CASSRTSVTGANVLTF
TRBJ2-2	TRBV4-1	CASSHVGQAGGELFF
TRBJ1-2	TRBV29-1	CSVGGGDYGYTF
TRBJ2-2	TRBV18	CASSPRGPSGSKTGELFF
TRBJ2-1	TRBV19	CASSIGHEQFF
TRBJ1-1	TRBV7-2	CASSFWGDSNTEAFF
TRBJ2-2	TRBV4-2	CASSRASGRVSGELFF
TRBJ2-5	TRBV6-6	CASSPRLAGGLQETQYF
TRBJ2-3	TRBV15	CATSRDIGGTDTQYF
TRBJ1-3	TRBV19	CASSQWTGLQGNTIYF
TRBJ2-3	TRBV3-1	CASSHTDTQYF
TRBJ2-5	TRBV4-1	CASSQMGLAQETQYF
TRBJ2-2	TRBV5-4	CASSSDGPNTGELFF
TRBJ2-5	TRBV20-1	CSATEREIPETQYF
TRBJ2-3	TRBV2	CAGRTRRDTQYF
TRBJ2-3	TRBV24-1	CATSDPGNTQYF
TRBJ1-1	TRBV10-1	CASSDSNTEAFF
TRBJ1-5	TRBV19	CASSILKGGNQPQHF
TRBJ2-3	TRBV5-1	CASSLPRLAEDTQYF
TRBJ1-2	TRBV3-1	CASSQRSQGARGYTF
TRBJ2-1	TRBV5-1	CASSPQGGSYNEQFF
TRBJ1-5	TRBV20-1	CSARDPSDSGGPGNQPQHF
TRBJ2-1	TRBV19	CASSRDRGYNEQFF
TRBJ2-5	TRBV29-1	CSVVPSGRATQYF
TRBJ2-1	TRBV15	CATSRDGTTYNEPFF
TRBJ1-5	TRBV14	CASSQERGSGNQPQHF